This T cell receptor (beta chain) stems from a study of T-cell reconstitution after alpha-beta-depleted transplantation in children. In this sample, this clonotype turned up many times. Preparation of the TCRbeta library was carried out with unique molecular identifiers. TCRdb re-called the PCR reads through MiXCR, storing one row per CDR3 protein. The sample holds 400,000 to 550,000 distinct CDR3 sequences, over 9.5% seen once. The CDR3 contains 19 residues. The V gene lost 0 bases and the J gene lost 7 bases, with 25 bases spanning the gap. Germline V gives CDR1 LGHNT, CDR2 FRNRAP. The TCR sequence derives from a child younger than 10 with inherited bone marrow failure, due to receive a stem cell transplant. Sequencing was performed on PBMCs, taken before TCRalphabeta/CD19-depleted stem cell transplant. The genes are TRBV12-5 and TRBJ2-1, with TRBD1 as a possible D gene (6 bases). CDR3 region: CASGLVGTEDGGWQNEQFF. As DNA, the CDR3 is TGTGCTAGTGGTTTGGTAGGGACCGAGGATGGGGGCTGGCAGAATGAGCAGTTCTTC.